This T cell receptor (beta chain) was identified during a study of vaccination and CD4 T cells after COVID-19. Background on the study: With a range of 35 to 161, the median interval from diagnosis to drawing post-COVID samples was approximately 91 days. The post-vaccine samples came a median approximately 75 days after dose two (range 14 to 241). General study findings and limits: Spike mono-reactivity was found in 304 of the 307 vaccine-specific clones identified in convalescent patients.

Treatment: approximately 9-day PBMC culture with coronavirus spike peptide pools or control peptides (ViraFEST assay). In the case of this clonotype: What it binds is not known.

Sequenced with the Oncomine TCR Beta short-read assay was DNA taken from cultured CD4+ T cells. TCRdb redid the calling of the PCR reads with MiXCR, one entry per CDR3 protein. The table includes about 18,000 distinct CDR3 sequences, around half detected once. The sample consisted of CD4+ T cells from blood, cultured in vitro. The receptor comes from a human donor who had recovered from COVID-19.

The CDR3 DNA follows: TGCAGTGCTAGAGATCGTAGGCAGCAAGAGACCCAGTACTTC. Its translation is CSARDRRQQETQYF. This chain joins TRBV20-1 and TRBJ2-5, with no clear D. The CDR3 length is 14 residues. Looked up from germline, CDR1 is DFQATT and CDR2 is SNEGSKA (reference sequence). The V end lost 0 bases, the J end lost 2 bases, and 10 bases lay between the germline ends.